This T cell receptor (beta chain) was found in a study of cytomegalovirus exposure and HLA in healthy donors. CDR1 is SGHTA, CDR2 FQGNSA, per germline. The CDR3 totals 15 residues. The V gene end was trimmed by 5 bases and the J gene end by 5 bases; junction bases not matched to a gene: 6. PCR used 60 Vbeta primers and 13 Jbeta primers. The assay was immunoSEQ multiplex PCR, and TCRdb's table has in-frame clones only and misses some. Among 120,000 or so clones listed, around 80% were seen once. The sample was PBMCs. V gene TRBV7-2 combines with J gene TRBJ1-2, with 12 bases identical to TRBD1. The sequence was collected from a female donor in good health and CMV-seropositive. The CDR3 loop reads CASSLGTGGVYGYTF. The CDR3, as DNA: TGTGCCAGCAGCCTCGGGACAGGGGGCGTGTATGGCTACACCTTC.